This T cell receptor beta chain was captured in a study of cytomegalovirus exposure and HLA in healthy donors. Trimming stripped 4 bases from V and 6 bases from J, with 14 bases between. The CDR3 totals 13 residues. Germline CDR1 reads SGHNT; CDR2 reads YYREEE (reference sequence). In the PCR, 60 Vbeta and 13 Jbeta primers were used. TCRdb keeps only in-frame clones here, not all; method: immunoSEQ multiplex PCR. The sample holds about 180,000 clones; over 80% are singletons and the top ten take more than 1.5%. This receptor was identified in a middle-aged man in good health and CMV-seronegative. The chain uses TRBV5-4 and TRBJ2-7, with a weak D call TRBD2 (5 bases). Sequencing input: PBMCs. This CDR3 reads CASSAGLTVEQYF. Here the CDR3 DNA reads TGTGCCAGCAGCGCGGGCCTGACCGTCGAGCAGTACTTC. The full variable domain, rest sourced from reference TRBV5-4 and TRBJ2-7, is ETGVTQSPTHLIKTRGQQVTLRCSSQSGHNTVSWYQQALGQGPQFIFQYYREEENGRGNFPPRFSGLQFPNYSSELNVNALELDDSALYLCASSAGLTVEQYFGPGTRLTVT.